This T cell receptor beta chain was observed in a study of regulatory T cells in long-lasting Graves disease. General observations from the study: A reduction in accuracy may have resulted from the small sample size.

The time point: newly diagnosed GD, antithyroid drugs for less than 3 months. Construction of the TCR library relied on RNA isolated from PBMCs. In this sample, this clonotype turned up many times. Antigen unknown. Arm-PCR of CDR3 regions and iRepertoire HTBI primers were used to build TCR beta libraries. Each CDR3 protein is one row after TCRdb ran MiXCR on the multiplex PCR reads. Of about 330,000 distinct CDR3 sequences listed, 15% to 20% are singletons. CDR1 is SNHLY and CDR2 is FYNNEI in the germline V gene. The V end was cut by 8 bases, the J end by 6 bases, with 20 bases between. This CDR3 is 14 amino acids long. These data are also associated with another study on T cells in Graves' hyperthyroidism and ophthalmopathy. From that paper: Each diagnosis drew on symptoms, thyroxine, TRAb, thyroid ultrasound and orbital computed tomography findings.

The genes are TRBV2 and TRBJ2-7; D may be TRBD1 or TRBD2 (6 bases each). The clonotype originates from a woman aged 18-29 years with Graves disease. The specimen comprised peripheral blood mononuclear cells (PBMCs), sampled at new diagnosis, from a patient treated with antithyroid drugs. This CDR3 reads CASQPPGGGSEQYF. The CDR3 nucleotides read TGTGCCAGCCAACCCCCAGGAGGGGGATCCGAGCAGTACTTC.